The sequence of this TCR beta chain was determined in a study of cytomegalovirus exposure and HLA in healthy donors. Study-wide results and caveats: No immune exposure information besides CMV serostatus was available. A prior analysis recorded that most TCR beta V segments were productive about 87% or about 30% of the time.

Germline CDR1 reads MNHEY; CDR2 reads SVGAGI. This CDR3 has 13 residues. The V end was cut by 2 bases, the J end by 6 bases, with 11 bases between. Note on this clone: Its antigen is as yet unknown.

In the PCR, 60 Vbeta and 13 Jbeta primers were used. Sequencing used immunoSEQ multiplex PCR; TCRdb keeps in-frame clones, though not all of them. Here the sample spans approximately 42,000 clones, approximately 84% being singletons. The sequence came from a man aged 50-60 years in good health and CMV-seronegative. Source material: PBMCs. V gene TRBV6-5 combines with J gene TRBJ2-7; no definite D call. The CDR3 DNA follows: TGTGCCAGCAGTTACAGTGAACTTCGCGAGCAGTACTTC. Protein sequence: CASSYSELREQYF.